Listed here are 5 T cell receptor beta chains from one sample, sequenced in a study of technical replicates of blood from a few donors. Using immunoSEQ multiplex PCR, the repertoire was profiled, and TCRdb retains in-frame clones only, with some absent. The data hold some 87,000 clones, with roughly 96% observed a single time. Sequencing was carried out using T cells isolated from PBMCs. These receptors all come from a human donor in good health.

The chain couples TRBV4-2 to TRBJ2-7; 8 nucleotides line up with TRBD2. Germline CDR1 LGHNA, CDR2 YNFKEQ. The CDR3 has 16 residues. J gave up 0 bases and V 2 bases, and 6 bases lay outside the gene matches. In nucleotides, the CDR3 is TGTGCCAGCAGCCAATTGACTAGCGAGTTCTCCTACGAGCAGTACTTC. Translated, it gives CASSQLTSEFSYEQYF.

This CDR3 reads CASSARQVGTEAFF. Here the CDR3 DNA reads TGTGCCAGCAGCGCAAGACAGGTGGGGACTGAAGCTTTCTTT. The rearrangement joins TRBV9 to TRBJ1-1, with D possibly matching TRBD1 (6 bases). The ends were cut back, 3 bases at V and 5 bases at J, with 14 bases in the middle. The germline CDR1 and CDR2 sequences are SGDLS and YYNGEE. This CDR3 is built from 14 residues. The variable domain in full, completed from reference TRBV9 and TRBJ1-1, reads DSGVTQTPKHLITATGQRVTLRCSPRSGDLSVYWYQQSLDQGLQFLIQYYNGEERAKGNILERFSAQQFPDLHSELNLSSLELGDSALYFCASSARQVGTEAFFGQGTRLTVV.

This clone appeared a single time. The chain links TRBV5-1 to TRBJ2-1; D is unresolved. The CDR3 totals 11 residues. The germline V gene has CDR1 SGHRS and CDR2 YFSETQ. V lost 2 bases to trimming and J lost 8 bases, with 5 bases between them. The CDR3 DNA is TGCGCCAGCAGCTTTTCCGATGAGCAGTTCTTC. This gives the protein CASSFSDEQFF.

This clone is a singleton in its sample. The CDR3 protein is CASSLLADSYEQYF. The CDR3 region has the DNA TGTGCCAGCAGCTTACTAGCGGATTCCTACGAGCAGTACTTC. The chain has TRBV5-4 and TRBJ2-7; 8 bases fit TRBD2. The trim removed 2 bases at V and 1 base at J, leaving 2 bases unmatched. The CDR3 length is 14 residues. Germline V gene data show CDR1 as SGHNT and CDR2 as YYREEE (reference sequence).

This chain connects TRBV11-2 to TRBJ2-7; tentatively, D is TRBD2 (5 bases). V shed 5 bases and J shed 1 base, with 9 bases lying between them. Germline V lookup: CDR1 SGHAT, CDR2 FQNNGV. This CDR3 spans 13 amino acids. DNA for the CDR3: TGTGCCAGCAGCCTTACTAGATCCTACGAGCAGTACTTC. Translated, it gives CASSLTRSYEQYF.